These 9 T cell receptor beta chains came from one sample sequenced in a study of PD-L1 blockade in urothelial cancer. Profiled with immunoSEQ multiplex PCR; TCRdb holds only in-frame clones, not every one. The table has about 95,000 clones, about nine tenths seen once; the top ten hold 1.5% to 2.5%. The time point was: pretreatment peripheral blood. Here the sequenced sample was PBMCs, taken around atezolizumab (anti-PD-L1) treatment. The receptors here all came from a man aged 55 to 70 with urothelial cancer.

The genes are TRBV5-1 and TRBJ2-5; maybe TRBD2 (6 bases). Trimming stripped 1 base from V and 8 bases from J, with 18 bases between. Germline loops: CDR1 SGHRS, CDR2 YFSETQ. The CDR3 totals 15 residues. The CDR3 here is CASSLSGTRRDTQYF. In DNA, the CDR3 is TGCGCCAGCAGCTTGTCCGGGACTCGCCGTGACACCCAGTACTTC.

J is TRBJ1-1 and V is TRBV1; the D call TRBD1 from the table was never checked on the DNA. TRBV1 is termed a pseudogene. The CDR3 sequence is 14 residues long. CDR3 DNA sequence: TGCACCAGCAGCAGGGGGCGCGGGGACACTGAAGCTTTCTTT. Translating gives CTSSRGRGDTEAFF.

In nucleotides, the CDR3 is TGCGCCAGCAACGTCAACAGGGGGAACTATGGCTACACCTTC. This gives the protein CASNVNRGNYGYTF. This chain connects TRBV10-1 to TRBJ1-2; TRBD1 matches 8 bases. Germline V CDR1 and CDR2: WNHNN, SYGVQD (reference sequence). CDR3 size: 14 residues. The V segment lost 7 bases and the J segment 2 bases; nucleotides outside the gene matches: 6.

In nucleotides, the CDR3 is TGTGCCAGCAGAGTTAGACAGGGACAAATACACAATGAGCAGTTCTTC. This codes for CASRVRQGQIHNEQFF. The chain joins TRBV11-3 to TRBJ2-1; TRBD1 agrees at 7 bases. The CDR3 covers 16 residues. Germline CDR1 is SGHNT and CDR2 is YENEEA. V gave up 6 bases and J gave up 5 bases; unmatched junction bases: 13.

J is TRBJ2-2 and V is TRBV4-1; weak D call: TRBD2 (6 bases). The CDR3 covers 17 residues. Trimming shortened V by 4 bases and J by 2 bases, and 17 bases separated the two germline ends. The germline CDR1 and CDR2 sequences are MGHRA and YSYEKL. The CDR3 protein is CASSPFGQGGNTGELFF. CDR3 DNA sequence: TGCGCCAGCAGCCCTTTCGGGCAGGGAGGAAACACCGGGGAGCTGTTTTTT.

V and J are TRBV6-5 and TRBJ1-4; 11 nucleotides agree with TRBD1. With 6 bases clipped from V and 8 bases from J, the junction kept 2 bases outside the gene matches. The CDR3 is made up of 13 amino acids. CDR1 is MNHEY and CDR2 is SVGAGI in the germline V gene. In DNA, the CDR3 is TGTGCCAGCAGGGGACAGGGGGACGAAAAACTGTTTTTT. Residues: CASRGQGDEKLFF.

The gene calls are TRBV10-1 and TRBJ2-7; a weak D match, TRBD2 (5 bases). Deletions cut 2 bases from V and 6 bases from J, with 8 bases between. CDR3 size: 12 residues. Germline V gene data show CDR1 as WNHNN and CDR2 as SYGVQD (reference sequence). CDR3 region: CASSEGRGEQYF. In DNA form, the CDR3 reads TGCGCCAGCAGTGAGGGCCGGGGCGAGCAGTACTTC.

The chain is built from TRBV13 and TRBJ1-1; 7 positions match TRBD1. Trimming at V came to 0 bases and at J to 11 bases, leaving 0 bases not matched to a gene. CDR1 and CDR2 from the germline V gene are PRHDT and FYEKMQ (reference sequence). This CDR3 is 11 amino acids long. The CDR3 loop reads CASSLGQGAFF. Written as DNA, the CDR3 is TGTGCCAGCAGCTTAGGACAGGGGGCTTTCTTT.

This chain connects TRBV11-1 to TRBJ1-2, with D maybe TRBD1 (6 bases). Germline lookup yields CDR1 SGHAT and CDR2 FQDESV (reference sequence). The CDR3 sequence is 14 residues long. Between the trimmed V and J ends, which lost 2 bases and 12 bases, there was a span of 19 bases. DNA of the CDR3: TGTGCCAGCAGCTTAAACCCCGGGGGGCTCGGTGACACCTTC. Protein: CASSLNPGGLGDTF. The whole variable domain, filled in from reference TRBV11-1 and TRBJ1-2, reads EAEVAQSPRYKITEKSQAVAFWCDPISGHATLYWYRQILGQGPELLVQFQDESVVDDSQLPKDRFSAERLKGVDSTLKIQPAELGDSAMYLCASSLNPGGLGDTFGSGTRLTVV.